The source of this T cell receptor (beta chain) is a study of blood T cell repertoires in COVID-19. Study as a whole: T cells, B-cell-depleted T cells, or PBMCs provided the cDNA or gDNA that served as material.

In the original workflow: It was from reference gene primer amplification that nucleated cell counts were estimated. The protocol was immunoSEQ multiplex PCR, while the TCRdb copy is restricted to in-frame clones and leaves out a portion. V, J and clone size are those of that table, while D and trimming were read from the DNA. The data hold about 210,000 clones, with 88% observed a single time. Participant age was about 18 to 89 years, and participants resided in 20 to 30 US areas. Clinical histories supplied by participants themselves formed the basis of cohort assignment. The V gene lost 0 bases and the J gene lost 0 bases, with 6 bases spanning the gap. The CDR3 consists of 15 residues. Germline-derived CDR1 and CDR2 are SGHRS and YFSETQ.

V and J are TRBV5-1 and TRBJ2-2, with D uncertain. The sequenced material came from PBMCs or T cells enriched from blood (not recorded which). This receptor was identified in a woman aged 40 to 50 with acute COVID-19. The CDR3 here is CASSLANSNTGELFF. Here the CDR3 DNA reads TGCGCCAGCAGCTTGGCAAACTCGAACACCGGGGAGCTGTTTTTT.